The 27 T cell receptor beta chains presented below share a single source sample, sequenced in a study of molecular identifiers for immune sequencing clone quantification (dated by TCRdb to the late 2010s). The receptor library was made with PCR. Reads for this sample came from an Illumina HiSeq 4000. Using fastp trimming at Q25 and MiXCR clonotype assembly, TCRdb reanalyzed the public sequencing data and kept in-frame beta chains. For every CDR3 protein sequence, its rows merge into one entry that carries the most common genes and DNA. A total of over 600,000 distinct CDR3 sequences appear in this sample, roughly 21% of them only once. Roughly 0.83% of the sample lies in the top ten. Input material: naive CD8+ T cells from blood, with Jurkat cell RNA spiked in. Taken with the paper, the label for cell subset or site translates to: FACS-sorted CD8+CD4-CCR7+CD45RA+ naive T cells. The source is a human donor in good health. Some libraries in this study had Jurkat cell RNA spiked in.

CDR3 bases: TGTGCCAGCAGCGGGGGGTGGGCGGATCAGCCCCAGCATTTT. Protein product: CASSGGWADQPQHF. The rearrangement uses TRBV9 and TRBJ1-5, with a possible D match to TRBD1 (5 bases). CDR1 is SGDLS, CDR2 YYNGEE, per germline. The CDR3 runs to 14 residues. V lost 3 bases and J lost 5, with 12 bases in between.

There are a few counts of this clonotype. The chain is built from TRBV12-3 or TRBV12-4 and TRBJ1-2; D unresolved. V shed 5 bases and J shed 3 bases, with 10 bases lying between them. The CDR3 runs to 13 residues. The CDR3 loop is CASSAPRDYGYTF. CDR3 sequence (DNA): TGTGCCAGCAGTGCCCCCCGGGACTATGGCTACACCTTC.

This clonotype was observed many times. The chain uses TRBV28 and TRBJ2-7, with D maybe TRBD2 (7 bases). V shed 3 bases and J shed 7 bases, with 19 bases lying between them. This CDR3 contains 15 residues. Germline CDR1 and CDR2: MDHEN and SYDVKM. CDR3 DNA sequence: TGTGCCAGCAGTTTCCCTCAGGGGAGGGGGTGGGAGCAGTACTTC. Protein sequence: CASSFPQGRGWEQYF. Variable domain in full (rest from reference TRBV28 and TRBJ2-7): DVKVTQSSRYLVKRTGEKVFLECVQDMDHENMFWYRQDPGLGLRLIYFSYDVKMKEKGDIPEGYSVSREKKERFSLILESASTNQTSMYLCASSFPQGRGWEQYFGPGTRLTVT.

This clonotype was found many times. Here the CDR3 reads CASSLIQGREDTDTQYF. The DNA for the CDR3 is TGTGCCAGCAGCTTAATCCAGGGGAGAGAGGACACAGATACGCAGTATTTT. This rearrangement joins TRBV7-9 to TRBJ2-3; D might be TRBD1 (6 bases). The germline V gene encodes CDR1 SEHNR and CDR2 FQNEAQ (reference sequence). The ends were cut back, 2 bases at V and 2 bases at J, with 17 bases in the middle. The CDR3 totals 17 residues.

A word on this clonotype: A much larger clone differs by one base, so this may be a read error. The rearrangement joins TRBV14 to TRBJ2-2, with a weak D call TRBD2 (5 bases). CDR3 length: 14 residues. Germline CDR1 and CDR2: SGHDN and FVKESK. The CDR3 reads CASSPNGLPGELVF. The CDR3, as DNA: TGTGCCAGCAGCCCCAATGGGCTACCCGGGGAGCTGGTTTTT.

As regards this clonotype: This could be a read error, since a much larger clone is one nucleotide away. The J gene is TRBJ2-2, the V gene TRBV9; unclear D gene. Germline lookup yields CDR1 SGDLS and CDR2 YYNGEE. V shed 3 bases and J shed 5 bases, with 11 bases lying between them. The CDR3 runs to 14 residues. The CDR3 DNA sequence: TGTGCCAGCAGCGCAGCGTCAGATACCGGGGAGCTGTTTTTT. Encoded protein: CASSAASDTGELFF.

The chain joins TRBV28 to TRBJ2-1; TRBD1 aligns across 8 bases. Germline V lookup: CDR1 MDHEN, CDR2 SYDVKM. The length of the CDR3 is 16 residues. Trimming removed 5 bases from V and 3 bases from J; junction bases left unmatched: 9. The CDR3 region has the DNA TGTGCCAGCAGTCGCTCCGGGACAGGAAGCTACAATGAGCAGTTCTTC. Amino acids: CASSRSGTGSYNEQFF.

This clonotype was seen only a few times. CDR3 nucleotide sequence: TGTGCCAGCAGCTTACTCACAGGGGGCGGAGAAGCTTTCTTT. Encoded protein: CASSLLTGGGEAFF. V and J are TRBV11-2 and TRBJ1-1; 9 nucleotides match TRBD1. J lost 8 bases, V lost 2 bases, and 6 bases had no gene match. Germline CDR1 is SGHAT and CDR2 is FQNNGV. The CDR3 is 14 residues long.

The table lists this clonotype with a few counts. This chain links TRBV30 with TRBJ1-4, with a weak D call TRBD1 (6 bases). CDR1 is GTSNPN and CDR2 is SVGIG in the germline V gene (reference sequence). Trimming removed 1 base from V and 3 bases from J, with 12 bases in between. The CDR3 runs to 15 residues. The CDR3 sequence is CAWSDLGGANEKLFF. CDR3 nucleotide sequence: TGTGCCTGGAGTGATTTAGGGGGGGCTAATGAAAAACTGTTTTTT. Complete variable domain (other parts from reference TRBV30 and TRBJ1-4): SQTIHQWPATLVQPVGSPLSLECTVEGTSNPNLYWYRQAAGRGLQLLFYSVGIGQISSEVPQNLSASRPQDRQFILSSKKLLLSDSGFYLCAWSDLGGANEKLFFGSGTQLSVL.

Only a few counts were recorded for this clonotype. The chain uses TRBV5-4 and TRBJ2-7; no firm D call. The V end lost 0 bases, the J end lost 2 bases, and 12 bases lay between the germline ends. CDR1 and CDR2 from the germline V gene are SGHNT and YYREEE (reference sequence). CDR3 length: 15 amino acids. CDR3 nucleotides: TGTGCCAGCAGCTTGGGGTGGGGTCAGACCTACGAGCAGTACTTC. It yields the protein CASSLGWGQTYEQYF.

The CDR3 loop reads CASGDSSYNSPLHF. The CDR3 bases are TGTGCCAGCGGAGACAGCTCCTATAATTCACCCCTCCACTTT. The gene calls are TRBV6-2 or TRBV6-3 and TRBJ1-6; weak D call: TRBD1 (5 bases). CDR3 length: 14 amino acids. V was clipped by 8 bases and J by 0 bases, with 8 bases between them. Germline V lookup: CDR1 MNHEY, CDR2 SVGEGT.

The chain couples TRBV30 to TRBJ2-1, with D perhaps assigned TRBD1 or TRBD2 (6 bases each). Looked up from germline, CDR1 is GTSNPN and CDR2 is SVGIG (reference sequence). The V and J ends lost 0 bases and 7 bases respectively, with 10 bases between them. The CDR3 has 13 amino acids. CDR3 in amino acids: CAWSVGGENEQFF. The CDR3 DNA is TGTGCCTGGAGTGTCGGGGGCGAGAATGAGCAGTTCTTC. Combining the CDR3 with reference TRBV30 and TRBJ2-1 gives the whole variable domain SQTIHQWPATLVQPVGSPLSLECTVEGTSNPNLYWYRQAAGRGLQLLFYSVGIGQISSEVPQNLSASRPQDRQFILSSKKLLLSDSGFYLCAWSVGGENEQFFGPGTRLTVL.

There are a few counts of this clonotype. The rearrangement links TRBV29-1 to TRBJ2-1, with 7 bases aligning to TRBD1. Germline V CDR1 and CDR2: SQVTM, ANQGSEA. The CDR3 loop spans 14 amino acids. V was pared by 7 bases and J by 3 bases, with 9 bases of the junction left unmatched. The CDR3, as DNA: TGCAGCGACGTAGACAGGGCTCACTACAATGAGCAGTTCTTC. Protein product: CSDVDRAHYNEQFF.

This clonotype has a handful of counts. As DNA, the CDR3 is TGCAGTGCAACAGACGACAGGGGCAGCAATGAGCAGTTCTTC. This codes for CSATDDRGSNEQFF. The chain couples TRBV20-1 to TRBJ2-1, with 8 bases identical to TRBD1. Germline V gives CDR1 DFQATT, CDR2 SNEGSKA (reference sequence). The V gene end was trimmed by 6 bases and the J gene end by 6 bases; junction bases not matched to a gene: 10. This CDR3 is built from 14 residues.

This clonotype was seen ten or more times. This chain links TRBV6-2 or TRBV6-3 with TRBJ2-2; no definite D call. The CDR3 is 13 residues long. V dropped 1 base and J dropped 6 bases, with 6 bases sitting between them. Germline lookup yields CDR1 MNHEY and CDR2 SVGEGT. CDR3 region: CASSYLHAGELFF. In nucleotides, the CDR3 is TGTGCCAGCAGTTACTTACACGCCGGGGAGCTGTTTTTT.

The J gene is TRBJ2-1, the V gene TRBV7-6, with TRBD2 matching over 13 bases. CDR1 SGHVS and CDR2 FNYEAQ come from the germline V gene. The CDR3 runs to 17 residues. Trimming removed 0 bases from V and 7 bases from J; junction bases left unmatched: 6. The CDR3 is CASSLATSGGAWNEQFF. CDR3 DNA sequence: TGTGCCAGCAGCTTAGCCACTAGCGGGGGGGCCTGGAATGAGCAGTTCTTC.

This clonotype was recorded at least ten times. The V gene is TRBV6-5, the J gene TRBJ2-1; D possibly matches TRBD1 or TRBD2 (5 bases each). Trimming took off 2 bases at V and 9 bases at J, with 11 bases between the two ends. This CDR3 comprises 13 residues. Germline V lookup: CDR1 MNHEY, CDR2 SVGAGI. In DNA, the CDR3 is TGTGCCAGCAGTTACCTCCCGAGGGGTGAGCAGTTCTTC. It codes for CASSYLPRGEQFF.

In the case of this clonotype: A read error may explain this, as a much larger clone is one base away. The gene calls are TRBV29-1 and TRBJ2-7, with TRBD1 matching over 7 bases. The CDR3 runs 12 residues. CDR1 and CDR2 from the germline V gene are SQVTM and ANQGSEA. CDR3 sequence reads: CSVTGPNYEQCF. The CDR3 nucleotides read TGCAGCGTGACAGGGCCGAACTACGAGCAGTGCTTC.

This clonotype has a handful of counts. The rearrangement joins TRBV13 to TRBJ2-1; the match to TRBD1 covers 9 bases. CDR3 size: 15 residues. The germline CDR1 and CDR2 sequences are PRHDT and FYEKMQ (reference sequence). J was trimmed by 6 bases and V by 3 bases; bases with no gene match: 6. This CDR3 reads CASSFEQGARNEQFF. CDR3 nucleotide sequence: TGTGCCAGCAGCTTTGAACAGGGGGCTCGCAATGAGCAGTTCTTC.

Many counts were recorded for this clonotype. The rearrangement links TRBV7-2 to TRBJ2-7; D tentatively reads TRBD1 or TRBD2 (6 bases each). CDR3 length: 16 residues. In germline, CDR1 is SGHTA, CDR2 FQGNSA. V was cut by 1 base and J by 3 bases, with 16 bases left in between. The CDR3 reads CASSLGPWGAGYEQYF. Here the CDR3 DNA reads TGTGCCAGCAGCTTAGGGCCCTGGGGGGCAGGCTACGAGCAGTACTTC.

In this sample, this clonotype turned up many times. The chain carries TRBV7-9 and TRBJ2-5; perhaps TRBD2 as D (5 bases). From germline, CDR1 is SEHNR and CDR2 FQNEAQ (reference sequence). V lost 4 bases and J lost 5, with 17 bases in between. The CDR3 spans 15 residues. The CDR3 region is CASSSELVVEETQYF. CDR3 DNA: TGTGCCAGCAGCTCGGAACTAGTTGTTGAGGAGACCCAGTACTTC.

This clonotype was detected a few times. The rearrangement uses TRBV5-1 and TRBJ2-7; D gene unclear. V was shortened by 2 bases and J by 3 bases, with 9 bases between the two germline ends. This CDR3 has 13 residues. Looked up from germline, CDR1 is SGHRS and CDR2 is YFSETQ. CDR3 sequence: CASSFEQDYEQYF. The CDR3 DNA reads as TGCGCCAGCAGCTTTGAGCAGGACTACGAGCAGTACTTC.

This clonotype was seen a handful of times. The chain combines TRBV20-1 with TRBJ2-3; 9 bases match TRBD2. Germline V gene lookup returns CDR1 DFQATT and CDR2 SNEGSKA (reference sequence). V dropped 0 bases and J dropped 2; count of bases not matched to a gene: 15. The CDR3 has 19 residues. DNA of the CDR3: TGCAGTGCTAGAGATTGGCTAGCGGGGACCTTTACTCTCACAGATACGCAGTATTTT. Translation: CSARDWLAGTFTLTDTQYF.

In this sample, this clonotype turned up a few times. The chain recombines TRBV27 with TRBJ1-6; D gene uncertain. Trimming pared 2 bases from V and 0 bases from J, leaving 14 bases between. The V gene's germline CDR1 is MNHEY and CDR2 SMNVEV (reference sequence). The CDR3 is made up of 18 amino acids. The CDR3 coding sequence is TGTGCCAGCAGTTTAAAAGAACCGCTACTCTCCTATAATTCACCCCTCCACTTT. It encodes CASSLKEPLLSYNSPLHF.

This CDR3 reads CASNQYPGSVGYF. The CDR3 bases are TGTGCCAGCAACCAATACCCGGGTTCAGTGGGGTACTTC. The chain joins TRBV6-2 or TRBV6-3 to TRBJ2-5; D unresolved. Germline assignment: CDR1 MNHEY and CDR2 SVGEGT. The V gene lost 7 bases and the J gene lost 13 bases, with 22 bases spanning the gap. This CDR3 contains 13 residues.

As for this clonotype: This may come from a read error, since a much larger clone is one base off. The chain couples TRBV6-6 to TRBJ2-1; maybe TRBD2 (5 bases). Germline values: CDR1 MNHNY, CDR2 SVGAGI (reference sequence). The CDR3 is 12 amino acids. V shed 5 bases and J shed 12 bases, with 14 bases lying between them. DNA for the CDR3: TGTGCCAGCAGTCCCGCGGACTGGGTGCAGTTCTTC. Residues: CASSPADWVQFF.

This clonotype was recorded at least ten times. This chain links TRBV27 with TRBJ2-2, with unresolved D. The germline V gene has CDR1 MNHEY and CDR2 SMNVEV (reference sequence). Trimming removed 6 bases from V and 6 bases from J, with 14 bases in between. CDR3 length: 14 amino acids. The CDR3 protein is CASRRIGSAGELFF. CDR3 DNA sequence: TGTGCCAGCAGACGTATCGGTTCCGCCGGGGAGCTGTTTTTT.